A single sample gave rise to the 23 T cell receptor beta chains below, sequenced in a study of vaccination effects on CD4 cells after COVID-19. TCRdb's copy holds only in-frame clones and misses some; the assay was immunoSEQ multiplex PCR. The repertoire holds tens of thousands of clones, with around 69% as singletons. Peptide-pool stimulation followed by sequencing identified expanded antigen-specific CD4+ clonotypes in the ViraFEST assay. Scientists isolated CD4+ T cells after a roughly nine-day culture period ended. Negative nucleocapsid antibody tests before and after vaccination confirmed no previous SARS-CoV-2 infection. Their specific antigens are unknown. The input for sequencing was CD4+ T cells from PBMCs cultured with HCoV-NL63 spike peptides, taken before COVID-19 vaccination. These receptors originate from a human donor who received a COVID-19 vaccine.

The gene calls are TRBV2 and TRBJ2-5; D unclear. V lost 4 bases, J lost 4 bases, and 10 bases lay in between. Germline V gives CDR1 SNHLY, CDR2 FYNNEI. The CDR3 runs 13 residues. For the CDR3, the DNA is TGTGCCAGCAGTGGGGAAGCCAGAGAGACCCAGTACTTC. Encoded protein: CASSGEARETQYF.

DNA for the CDR3: TGTGCCAGCAGAAAAACGGGACAGTCCCCCGGCTACACCTTC. It translates to CASRKTGQSPGYTF. The chain links TRBV25-1 to TRBJ1-2, with 7 nucleotides matching TRBD1. Trimming removed 6 bases from V and 8 bases from J; junction bases left unmatched: 12. The germline V gene encodes CDR1 MGHDK and CDR2 SYGVNS. The CDR3 consists of 14 residues.

The J gene is TRBJ1-1, the V gene TRBV7-2; weak D call: TRBD1 (6 bases). This CDR3 region has 13 residues. V gave up 5 bases and J gave up 0 bases, with 7 bases separating them. Germline CDR1 is SGHTA and CDR2 is FQGNSA. CDR3 coding DNA: TGTGCCAGCAGCAGGGGGTTGAACACTGAAGCTTTCTTT. The encoded protein is CASSRGLNTEAFF.

The rearrangement uses TRBV7-2 and TRBJ2-2; D is unresolved. Germline V CDR1 and CDR2: SGHTA, FQGNSA. The V end lost 3 bases, the J end lost 7 bases, and 9 bases lay between the germline ends. The CDR3 totals 13 residues. CDR3: CASSFLPGGELFF. In DNA, the CDR3 is TGTGCCAGCAGCTTCCTCCCGGGCGGGGAGCTGTTTTTT. The entire variable domain, with the rest obtained from reference TRBV7-2 and TRBJ2-2, is as follows: GAGVSQSPSNKVTEKGKDVELRCDPISGHTALYWYRQSLGQGLEFLIYFQGNSAPDKSGLPSDRFSAERTGGSVSTLTIQRTQQEDSAVYLCASSFLPGGELFFGEGSRLTVL.

This chain links TRBV6-5 with TRBJ2-5, with D hard to call. V lost 6 bases and J lost 5, with 19 bases in between. Per germline, CDR1 MNHEY and CDR2 SVGAGI. This CDR3 region has 15 residues. DNA for the CDR3: TGTGCCAGCAGGCCCCGGGTCGGAAGTCCGGAGACCCAGTACTTC. Residues: CASRPRVGSPETQYF.

The V and J genes are TRBV7-3 and TRBJ2-3; 8 nucleotides line up with TRBD2. The CDR3 contains 16 residues. J lost 1 base, V lost 2 bases, and 5 bases had no gene match. Germline CDR1 and CDR2: SGHTA and FQGTGA. The chain's CDR3 is CASSLPPGGGTDTQYF. The CDR3 nucleotides are TGTGCCAGCAGCTTACCCCCGGGAGGGGGCACAGATACGCAGTATTTT.

This clone was recorded only once. The chain carries TRBV19 and TRBJ2-1, with no clear D. The length of the CDR3 is 15 residues. V lost 3 bases, J lost 4 bases, and 13 bases lay in between. Germline V gene data show CDR1 as LNHDA and CDR2 as SQIVND (reference sequence). CDR3 coding DNA: TGTGCCAGTAGTATGAGTAGAGAGAAGTACAATGAGCAGTTCTTC. It specifies CASSMSREKYNEQFF.

The rearrangement joins TRBV5-1 to TRBJ2-2, with 8 bases that match TRBD1. The CDR3 length is 14 residues. V shed 5 bases and J 6 bases; nucleotides not matched to a gene: 6. Germline lookup yields CDR1 SGHRS and CDR2 YFSETQ. The CDR3 loop reads CASSQDRESGELFF. The CDR3 coding sequence is TGCGCCAGCAGTCAGGACAGGGAGTCCGGGGAGCTGTTTTTT.

This chain uses TRBV19 with TRBJ1-3; D gene unclear. The CDR3 contains 15 residues. Germline CDR1 reads LNHDA; CDR2 reads SQIVND (reference sequence). Trimming removed 8 bases from V and 0 bases from J, with 14 bases in between. Here the CDR3 reads CASCVAHSSGNTIYF. The CDR3 DNA reads as TGTGCCAGTTGCGTCGCTCATTCCTCTGGAAACACCATATATTTT.

The chain employs TRBV18 and TRBJ2-3; possible D gene TRBD2, 5 bases. This CDR3 is built from 15 residues. CDR1 and CDR2 from the germline V gene are KGHSH and LQKENI. V lost 3 bases to trimming and J lost 1 base, with 11 bases between them. CDR3: CASSPGASGTDTQYF. The CDR3, as DNA: TGTGCCAGCTCACCGGGAGCCTCCGGCACAGATACGCAGTATTTT. Combining the CDR3 with reference TRBV18 and TRBJ2-3 gives the whole variable domain NAGVMQNPRHLVRRRGQEARLRCSPMKGHSHVYWYRQLPEEGLKFMVYLQKENIIDESGMPKERFSAEFPKEGPSILRIQQVVRGDSAAYFCASSPGASGTDTQYFGPGTRLTVL.

This clone has just one count. The chain's CDR3 is CASSPSYESRAHGYTF. CDR3 nucleotides: TGTGCCAGCTCACCCAGCTATGAATCGCGGGCACACGGCTACACCTTC. The chain employs TRBV18 and TRBJ1-2; D gene ambiguous. The CDR3 sequence is 16 residues long. The V and J ends lost 3 bases and 8 bases respectively, with 22 bases between them. Germline CDR1 reads KGHSH; CDR2 reads LQKENI.

The CDR3 sequence: CASSRRGDTQYF. CDR3 in DNA: TGTGCCAGCAGCCGCAGGGGGGATACGCAGTATTTT. The V gene is TRBV3-1 (or the pseudogene TRBV3-2), the J gene TRBJ2-3; 7 bases are shared with TRBD1. The length of the CDR3 is 12 residues. Germline V gives CDR1 LGHDT, CDR2 YNNKEL (reference sequence). V trimming: 4 bases; J trimming: 6 bases; junction bases outside the gene matches: 1.

This clone was picked up a small number of times. The chain uses TRBV5-6 and TRBJ1-3; D gene uncertain. The ends were cut back, 0 bases at V and 0 bases at J, with 13 bases in the middle. This CDR3 spans 17 amino acids. CDR1 SGHDT and CDR2 YYEEEE come from the germline V gene. The CDR3 reads CASSLGLMVSSGNTIYF. The CDR3 DNA is TGTGCCAGCAGCTTGGGGCTTATGGTTAGCTCTGGAAACACCATATATTTT.

This clone was seen a single time. J is TRBJ2-5 and V is TRBV7-2; TRBD2 matches at 8 bases. J was trimmed by 5 bases and V by 3 bases; bases with no gene match: 8. Germline CDR1 and CDR2: SGHTA and FQGNSA. CDR3 length equals 15 residues. The CDR3 sequence is CASSFGRGAVETQYF. CDR3 bases: TGTGCCAGCAGCTTCGGGCGGGGGGCCGTGGAGACCCAGTACTTC.

This clone was seen a single time. V usage is TRBV7-8 and J usage is TRBJ2-6; D possibly corresponds to TRBD1 (5 bases). CDR3 length: 22 amino acids. V lost 2 bases, J lost 3 bases, and 29 bases lay in between. In germline, CDR1 is SGHVS, CDR2 FQNEAQ. In DNA, the CDR3 is TGTGCCAGCAGCTTACTTGGTCCACCCACCTGGGAAGGGGTGAGTGGGGCCAACGTCCTGACTTTC. Translation: CASSLLGPPTWEGVSGANVLTF.

This clone turned up a few times. This chain uses TRBV9 with TRBJ1-3; no reliable D call. This CDR3 has 16 amino acids. Between the trimmed V and J ends, which lost 0 bases and 0 bases, there was a span of 10 bases. Germline assignment: CDR1 SGDLS and CDR2 YYNGEE. CDR3 DNA: TGTGCCAGCAGCGTAGATCTGGCAGCCTCTGGAAACACCATATATTTT. Protein sequence: CASSVDLAASGNTIYF.

The genes are TRBV18 and TRBJ2-1, with 11 bases identical to TRBD2. The germline gives CDR1 KGHSH, CDR2 LQKENI. The CDR3 extends over 16 amino acids. Trimming took 4 bases from V and 4 from J; bases not matched to a gene: 6. The CDR3 loop reads CASSQQLAGAYNEQFF. For the CDR3, the DNA is TGTGCCAGCTCACAACAACTAGCGGGGGCTTACAATGAGCAGTTCTTC.

The chain joins TRBV14 to TRBJ2-1; the D is unclear. The CDR3 totals 14 residues. Germline V gives CDR1 SGHDN, CDR2 FVKESK. V was pared by 0 bases and J by 5 bases, with 8 bases between. For the CDR3, the DNA is TGTGCCAGCAGCCAAGAATTGGAACACAATGAGCAGTTCTTC. It translates to CASSQELEHNEQFF. The full variable domain, with the rest looked up from reference TRBV14 and TRBJ2-1, is EAGVTQFPSHSVIEKGQTVTLRCDPISGHDNLYWYRRVMGKEIKFLLHFVKESKQDESGMPNNRFLAERTGGTYSTLKVQPAELEDSGVYFCASSQELEHNEQFFGPGTRLTVL.

The chain links TRBV5-8 to TRBJ1-2; no definite D call. V lost 3 bases, J lost 5 bases, and 17 bases lay in between. Germline CDR1 and CDR2: SGHTS and YDEGEE. This CDR3 spans 15 amino acids. The CDR3 bases are TGTGCCAGCAGCTCCTCCCGGATTGCCATATATGGCTACACCTTC. Translation: CASSSSRIAIYGYTF.

This clone was observed a handful of times. This chain links TRBV7-3 with TRBJ1-1; no definite D call. This CDR3 is built from 13 residues. Trimming removed 5 bases from V and 1 base from J, with 8 bases in between. CDR1 is SGHTA and CDR2 is FQGTGA in the germline V gene. CDR3 loop: CASSPAPNTEAFF. In DNA, the CDR3 is TGTGCCAGCAGCCCTGCACCGAACACTGAAGCTTTCTTT.

The chain employs TRBV6-4 and TRBJ2-1, with 8 bases that match TRBD2. The V gene end was trimmed by 3 bases and the J gene end by 3 bases; junction bases not matched to a gene: 4. This CDR3 has 15 amino acids. Germline lookup yields CDR1 MRHNA and CDR2 SNTAGT. The CDR3 coding sequence is TGTGCCAGCAGTGAGGAAGCGGGGGTCTACAATGAGCAGTTCTTC. Its protein product is CASSEEAGVYNEQFF.

V and J are TRBV5-4 and TRBJ2-1; D could derive from TRBD1 or TRBD2 (5 bases each). The ends were cut back, 4 bases at V and 4 bases at J, with 21 bases in the middle. Germline CDR1 reads SGHNT; CDR2 reads YYREEE (reference sequence). There are 17 residues in the CDR3. This CDR3 reads CASSIFLGEWKYNEQFF. The CDR3 region has the DNA TGTGCCAGCAGCATTTTCCTGGGGGAGTGGAAGTACAATGAGCAGTTCTTC.

The J gene is TRBJ2-5, the V gene TRBV7-6; 7 bases align to TRBD1. Trimming removed 1 base from V and 5 bases from J; junction bases left unmatched: 7. Germline V lookup: CDR1 SGHVS, CDR2 FNYEAQ. The CDR3 length is 15 residues. CDR3 nucleotide sequence: TGTGCCAGCAGCTTAGGACAGGGTAATTGGGAGACCCAGTACTTC. Its protein is CASSLGQGNWETQYF.